The 6 T cell receptor beta chains below come from one sample, sequenced in a study of T cells in Graves' hyperthyroidism and ophthalmopathy (dated by TCRdb to the late 2010s). The library relied on multiplex PCR. For sequencing, an Illumina HiSeq 2000 was employed. TCR beta CDR3 regions were amplified from RNA transcripts. The first round of RT-PCR for the TCR CDR3 was performed with the HTBI primer set and the Qiagen OneStep RT-PCR kit. TCRdb passed the public sequencing reads through fastp at Q25 and MiXCR, retaining productive beta sequences. Rows with a matching CDR3 protein are joined into one entry that keeps the most common DNA and genes. This sample lists roughly 500,000 distinct CDR3 sequences; roughly a sixth were detected once. The top ten clonotypes cover 25% to 35% of the sample. Material: blood. These receptors originate from a woman in her thirties with Graves' ophthalmopathy.

This clonotype was seen many times. V usage is TRBV7-2 and J usage is TRBJ1-4, with D maybe TRBD1 (5 bases). V lost 8 bases to trimming and J lost 7 bases, with 14 bases between them. Germline V gives CDR1 SGHTA, CDR2 FQGNSA. The CDR3 is made up of 13 amino acids. CDR3 nucleotides: TGTGCCAGCCTACGGGGAAGGGGTGAAAAACTGTTTTTT. Residues: CASLRGRGEKLFF.

The J gene is TRBJ2-1, the V gene TRBV3-1; D not certain. CDR1 and CDR2 from the germline V gene are LGHDT and YNNKEL (reference sequence). Trimming stripped 4 bases from V and 8 bases from J, with 18 bases between. The CDR3 has 15 amino acids. CDR3 bases: TGTGCCAGCAGCCCCGGACGTGCCCTTTGGGATGAGCAGTTCTTC. Amino acids: CASSPGRALWDEQFF.

Only a few counts were recorded for this clonotype. This chain links TRBV6-2 or TRBV6-3 with TRBJ1-5; D gene uncertain. This CDR3 spans 13 amino acids. With 9 bases removed from V and 7 bases from J, the gap between germline ends came to 16 bases. Germline CDR1 MNHEY, CDR2 SVGEGT. DNA of the CDR3: TGTGCCAGTCAGAACGGTCTAGGGCAGCCCCAGCATTTT. Its protein is CASQNGLGQPQHF.

This clonotype has just one count. The chain recombines TRBV20-1 with TRBJ2-7; D could derive from TRBD1 or TRBD2 (5 bases each). Between the trimmed V and J ends, which lost 5 bases and 4 bases, there was a span of 12 bases. CDR3 length: 12 residues. Looked up from germline, CDR1 is DFQATT and CDR2 is SNEGSKA (reference sequence). CDR3 protein: CSAGDRVYEQYF. The CDR3 DNA is TGCAGTGCTGGGGACCGAGTTTACGAGCAGTACTTC.

This clonotype was observed many times. The V and J genes are TRBV27 and TRBJ2-5, with D uncertain. Looked up from germline, CDR1 is MNHEY and CDR2 is SMNVEV (reference sequence). This CDR3 comprises 12 residues. V was cut by 5 bases and J by 5 bases, with 9 bases left in between. The DNA of the CDR3 is TGTGCCAGCAGTAATTATGTTGAGACCCAGTACTTC. Translated, it gives CASSNYVETQYF.

This clonotype was counted at least ten times. V and J are TRBV28 and TRBJ2-2, with D unresolved. Between the trimmed V and J ends, which lost 8 bases and 1 base, there was a span of 8 bases. CDR3 length equals 13 residues. Germline lookup yields CDR1 MDHEN and CDR2 SYDVKM. CDR3: CASGPLNTGELFF. The CDR3 region has the DNA TGTGCCAGCGGCCCTTTGAACACCGGGGAGCTGTTTTTT.